A selection of T cell receptor beta chains follows, all from one sample in a study of identical twins. MiXCR was run by TCRdb on the 5' RACE reads, yielding one entry per CDR3 protein. Of a few hundred thousand distinct CDR3 sequences in the sample, more than 9% were seen once. What was sequenced was memory T cells sorted from blood. All receptors derive from a man in his fifties in good health. CDR3s include the opening cysteine and the closing phenylalanine or tryptophan. A D gene is named only where the DNA matches it firmly. The size of a clone is reported for some rows only, either as once, few or many, or as a class for expanded clones.

size | D | J | V | DNA | CDR3
few | TRBD1 | TRBJ2-3 | TRBV9 | TGTGCCAGCAGCCCCAGGGACAGGTTTAACACAGATACGCAGTATTTT | CASSPRDRFNTDTQYF
NA | NA | TRBJ2-5 | TRBV27 | TGTGCCAGCTGTGGGTCGCCGGGGGTCCCCGACCAGTACTTC | CASCGSPGVPDQYF
few | NA | TRBJ2-3 | TRBV7-9 | TGTGCCAGCAGTCCGGAGTTGATCGCAGATACGCAGTATTTT | CASSPELIADTQYF
few | TRBD1 | TRBJ1-2 | TRBV5-5 | TGTGCCAGCACCTTGGGACAACCGGGACAGGGCTATGGCTACACCTTC | CASTLGQPGQGYGYTF
few | TRBD1 | TRBJ2-1 | TRBV7-6 | TGTGCCAGCAGCTTAGTGTGGACAGGGGGCCCCCCGAACTACAATGAGCAGTTCTTC | CASSLVWTGGPPNYNEQFF
NA | NA | TRBJ1-1 | TRBV5-1 | TGCGCCAGCAGCGCCCGGGTGGCGAACACTGAAGCTTTCTTT | CASSARVANTEAFF
few | NA | TRBJ1-2 | TRBV7-9 | TGTGCCAGCAGCTTAGGACTCACTCGGGACACCTTC | CASSLGLTRDTF
many | TRBD2 | TRBJ2-3 | TRBV5-1 | TGCGCCAGCAGCTTGACTAGCGGGGGTGCAGATACGCAGTATTTT | CASSLTSGGADTQYF
NA | TRBD1 | TRBJ1-4 | TRBV19 | TGTGCCAGTAGTCCCCTCGGGACAGGGGATGAAAAACTGTTTTTT | CASSPLGTGDEKLFF
many | TRBD1 | TRBJ2-7 | TRBV25-1 | TGTGCCAGCAGTGAATGGAACAGGGGTAACGGGCAGTACTTC | CASSEWNRGNGQYF
NA | TRBD1 | TRBJ1-3 | TRBV25-1 | TGTGCCAGCAGAGAGACAGGGAAGGCAAACACCATATATTTT | CASRETGKANTIYF
few | TRBD1 | TRBJ1-5 | TRBV28 | TGTGCCAGCAGTTTAAGTGGGACAGGGGTTTATCAGCCCCAGCATTTT | CASSLSGTGVYQPQHF
NA | TRBD2 | TRBJ2-1 | TRBV27 | TGTGCCAGCAGTCGCATCTCGAGCGGGGGGGCCTCAGGTCATGAGCAGTTCTTC | CASSRISSGGASGHEQFF
many | NA | TRBJ2-2 | TRBV5-6 | TGTGCCAGCAGCTTGGGGCTTGACAGTACTCCCACCGGGGAGCTGTTTTTT | CASSLGLDSTPTGELFF
NA | NA | TRBJ1-6 | TRBV4-2 | TGTGCCAGCAGCCAAGGCCGCTCGGGGGGCCGGAATTCACCCCTCCACTTT | CASSQGRSGGRNSPLHF
few | NA | TRBJ2-3 | TRBV29-1 | TGCAGCGTTGCCAGCGGACTCACAGATACGCAGTATTTT | CSVASGLTDTQYF
few | TRBD1 | TRBJ1-4 | TRBV12-3/TRBV12-4 | TGTGCCAGCAGCTTGGACAGGGTGGGAGAAAAACTGTTTTTT | CASSLDRVGEKLFF
NA | NA | TRBJ1-5 | TRBV28 | TGTGCCAGCAAGGTGGGTGGGGCGGGCAATCAGCCCCAGCATTTT | CASKVGGAGNQPQHF
many | TRBD1 | TRBJ2-5 | TRBV5-1 | TGCGCCAGCAGCTTGGGATCAGGGGGTGGCCGAGAGACCCAGTACTTC | CASSLGSGGGRETQYF
many | NA | TRBJ2-3 | TRBV5-1 | TGCGCCAGCAGCTTGTCAGGGCTCCTCACAGATACGCAGTATTTT | CASSLSGLLTDTQYF
NA | TRBD2 | TRBJ2-5 | TRBV6-1 | TGTGCCAGCAACGCGGGGGGGCTTGGGGAGACCCAGTACTTC | CASNAGGLGETQYF
many | NA | TRBJ2-2 | TRBV5-4 | TGTGCCAGCAGCCCGGACGGCAGGAACACCGGGGAGCTGTTTTTT | CASSPDGRNTGELFF
NA | NA | TRBJ1-2 | TRBV4-1 | TGCGCCAGCAGCCAAACGGCAGGTCCTAGGGGCTACACCTTC | CASSQTAGPRGYTF
NA | TRBD1 | TRBJ2-3 | TRBV29-1 | TGCAGCGTCGTAAGGGACAGGAACTCGGATACGCAGTATTTT | CSVVRDRNSDTQYF
many | NA | TRBJ2-1 | TRBV7-6 | TGTGCCAGCAGCCTTTTGAACGATGAGCAGTTCTTC | CASSLLNDEQFF
NA | TRBD1 | TRBJ1-1 | TRBV20-1 | TGCAGTGCTAGAGACGACCGCACAGGGGGCGGCACTGAAGCTTTCTTT | CSARDDRTGGGTEAFF
few | TRBD1 | TRBJ2-1 | TRBV7-8 | TGTGCCAGCAGCCGAGGGACAGGGGGGAGCAATGAGCAGTTCTTC | CASSRGTGGSNEQFF
many | TRBD2 | TRBJ2-1 | TRBV5-1 | TGCGCCAGCAGCCTAAGACTAGCGGATACTTACAATGAGCAGTTCTTC | CASSLRLADTYNEQFF
NA | NA | TRBJ2-1 | TRBV4-2 | TGTGCCAGCAAGGGGTACAATGAGCAGTTCTTC | CASKGYNEQFF
many | NA | TRBJ2-1 | TRBV29-1 | TGCAGCGTTGAGAGGGCTCTCGGAGAGCAGTTCTTC | CSVERALGEQFF
many | NA | TRBJ1-2 | TRBV11-2 | TGTGCCAGCAGCTACGACATGGATATACACTATGGCTACACCTTC | CASSYDMDIHYGYTF
few | TRBD1 | TRBJ1-1 | TRBV5-8 | TGTGCCAGCACCATCGGGACAGCGAACACTGAAGCTTTCTTT | CASTIGTANTEAFF
few | NA | TRBJ2-5 | TRBV5-6 | TGTGCCAGCAGCTTATCAGGGGAGGCCCAGTACTTC | CASSLSGEAQYF
many | NA | TRBJ2-7 | TRBV11-2 | TGTGCCAGCAGCTTAGAGTCGAGGGGCTCGTACGAGCAGTACTTC | CASSLESRGSYEQYF
NA | NA | TRBJ2-5 | TRBV20-1 | TGCAGTGCTAGAGCCCCCCTAGGGAAAGAGACCCAGTACTTC | CSARAPLGKETQYF
NA | TRBD1 | TRBJ2-7 | TRBV6-2/TRBV6-3 | TGTGCCAGCAGTCGTGTAGGGGACAGGGGCTTCCACGAGCAGTACTTC | CASSRVGDRGFHEQYF
few | NA | TRBJ1-6 | TRBV11-2 | TGTGCCAGCAGCTTAGAGGGCCGAACGGCGAGGGGTTCACCCCTCCACTTT | CASSLEGRTARGSPLHF
NA | NA | TRBJ1-2 | TRBV27 | TGTGCCAGCAGTTTCGTCAGGGGTGACGGCTACACCTTC | CASSFVRGDGYTF
many | TRBD2 | TRBJ2-1 | TRBV27 | TGTGCCAGCAGTTTAATACTAGCGGGAGGGCCGAGCAATGAGCAGTTCTTC | CASSLILAGGPSNEQFF
many | NA | TRBJ1-1 | TRBV18 | TGTGCCAGCTCACCAACTGGTAGGGGTGGCACTGAAGCTTTCTTT | CASSPTGRGGTEAFF
NA | TRBD2 | TRBJ2-7 | TRBV12-3/TRBV12-4 | TGTGCCAGCAGTTTATTCGCGGGAGACGAGCAGTACTTC | CASSLFAGDEQYF
NA | TRBD1 | TRBJ2-7 | TRBV3-1 | TGTGCCAGCAGCCCAAAACTCCGACAGGGAACCTACGAGCAGTACTTC | CASSPKLRQGTYEQYF
NA | NA | TRBJ2-1 | TRBV5-1 | TGCGCCAGCAGCTTGATGCCAGGGGGGGGCAATGAGCAGTTCTTC | CASSLMPGGGNEQFF
few | NA | TRBJ1-5 | TRBV19 | TGTGCCAGTTTCGGGGGGCTTAACGGCAATCAGCCCCAGCATTTT | CASFGGLNGNQPQHF
NA | TRBD1 | TRBJ1-2 | TRBV4-3 | TGCGCCAGCAGCCGAGACAACCAGGGGGGCTATGGCTACACCTTC | CASSRDNQGGYGYTF
many | NA | TRBJ1-1 | TRBV6-5 | TGTGCCAGCAGTTACTCTTCGGGGATTGGTACTGAAGCTTTCTTT | CASSYSSGIGTEAFF
many | NA | TRBJ2-3 | TRBV12-3/TRBV12-4 | TGTGCCAGCACCCTCTCTGGGGGGAGTGAGGCAGATACGCAGTATTTT | CASTLSGGSEADTQYF
many | TRBD1 | TRBJ1-6 | TRBV7-6 | TGTGCCAGCAGCTCAAGAGGGGACAGGGTCCATTCACCCCTCCACTTT | CASSSRGDRVHSPLHF
many | NA | TRBJ1-1 | TRBV15 | TGTGCCACCAGCAGAGATCAGGGGAGGGAAGCTTTCTTT | CATSRDQGREAFF
few | TRBD2 | TRBJ2-7 | TRBV3-1 | TGTGCCAGCAGCCAAGTGTTAGCGGGAGTTCCCTACGAGCAGTACTTC | CASSQVLAGVPYEQYF
NA | NA | TRBJ2-7 | TRBV5-4 | TGTGCCAGCAGCCCGGGGGGCGGGAGTAGCTACGAGCAGTACTTC | CASSPGGGSSYEQYF
many | NA | TRBJ1-4 | TRBV4-2 | TGTGCCAGCAGCCAGAAAGACGGGACGGGTAATGAAAAACTGTTTTTT | CASSQKDGTGNEKLFF
many | TRBD2 | TRBJ2-3 | TRBV11-2 | TGTGCCAGCAGCTCCTGGGGGACTAGCCGGACCACAGATACGCAGTATTTT | CASSSWGTSRTTDTQYF
many | NA | TRBJ2-1 | TRBV7-9 | TGTGCCAGCAGCACTAAAGGGATTAGCTCCTACAATGAGCAGTTCTTC | CASSTKGISSYNEQFF
many | TRBD2 | TRBJ2-2 | TRBV20-1 | TGCAGTGCTCTGGCGGGAGGTTCGAACACCGGGGAGCTGTTTTTT | CSALAGGSNTGELFF